The 2 T cell receptor beta chains listed next were all sequenced from one sample in a study of cytomegalovirus exposure and HLA in healthy donors. It was with 60 Vbeta and 13 Jbeta primers that the PCR ran. The protocol was immunoSEQ multiplex PCR, while the TCRdb copy is restricted to in-frame clones and leaves out a portion. The sample consists of over 90,000 clones, roughly four fifths of them appearing once. The sample comprised PBMCs. All receptors come from a man aged 35-49 years in good health and CMV-seropositive.

On this clone: Additional DNA sequences in this sample encode the identical CDR3. The chain carries TRBV18 and TRBJ2-1; 11 nucleotides match TRBD1. Germline trimming cut 3 bases from V and 7 bases from J; bases unmatched to any gene: 5. The CDR3 totals 15 residues. Germline lookup yields CDR1 KGHSH and CDR2 LQKENI. The CDR3 DNA follows: TGTGCCAGCTCACCTCTCGGGACAGGGGGAAATGAGCAGTTCTTC. Translating it yields CASSPLGTGGNEQFF.

The chain couples TRBV6-1 to TRBJ2-5; weak D call: TRBD1 (6 bases). Germline V CDR1 and CDR2: MNHNS, SASEGT. This CDR3 has 12 amino acids. V dropped 6 bases and J dropped 5 bases, with 10 bases sitting between them. This CDR3 reads CASRTGSETQYF. As DNA, the CDR3 is TGTGCCAGCAGGACAGGTTCGGAGACCCAGTACTTC.